The 2 T cell receptor beta chains reported below all come from one sample, sequenced in a study of cytomegalovirus exposure and HLA in healthy donors. The primer mix had 60 Vbeta and 13 Jbeta primers. Data came from immunoSEQ multiplex PCR; TCRdb stores just in-frame clones and leaves some out. The sample consists of some 160,000 clones, around four fifths of them appearing once. Sequenced sample: PBMCs. The source is a woman aged 18-30 years in good health and CMV-seronegative.

The chain uses TRBV19 and TRBJ2-4; TRBD1 matches at 8 bases. The CDR3 is 17 amino acids. After removal of 10 bases from V and 0 bases from J, the junction contained 14 bases not matched to a gene. The V gene's germline CDR1 is LNHDA and CDR2 SQIVND (reference sequence). CDR3 region: CATQDRVTAGAKNIQYF. The CDR3 bases are TGTGCCACACAGGACAGGGTAACTGCTGGAGCCAAAAACATTCAGTACTTC.

This chain links TRBV5-6 with TRBJ2-1; 12 bases are shared with TRBD1. Germline V gene data show CDR1 as SGHDT and CDR2 as YYEEEE. The CDR3 loop spans 16 amino acids. The J segment lost 9 bases and the V segment lost 0 bases, leaving 7 bases of the junction unmatched. As DNA, the CDR3 is TGTGCCAGCAGCTTGGGCCGGGACAGGGGGCCCCGTGAGCAGTTCTTC. Translation: CASSLGRDRGPREQFF.